This T cell receptor beta chain comes out of a study of cytomegalovirus exposure and HLA in healthy donors. Findings and caveats of the study: Presence/absence analysis assumed near-uniform sequencing depth across donors. In a later analysis, a missense DCLRE1C variant was linked to TCR beta V- and J-gene trimming.

The PCR was carried out with 60 Vbeta primers and 13 Jbeta primers. The method was immunoSEQ multiplex PCR; TCRdb's version includes in-frame clones alone and lacks a portion of them. The table counts 68,000 or so clones; roughly 7.4% lies in the top ten. Turning to this clone: Its antigen is unknown.

Trimming cost V 0 bases and J 2 bases; bases outside gene matches: 5. Germline V CDR1 and CDR2: WSHSY, SAAADI. This CDR3 is 17 amino acids long. The sequence derives from a female donor in good health and CMV-seropositive. The sample was PBMCs. J is TRBJ2-7 and V is TRBV10-2; 12 nucleotides line up with TRBD2. The CDR3 region is CASSESRTSGIPYEQYF. CDR3 in DNA: TGCGCCAGCAGTGAGTCCCGGACTAGCGGGATCCCCTACGAGCAGTACTTC.